The clone carrying this T cell receptor beta chain was seen a few times. Antigen specificity is unknown. This sample was included in a study of blood T cells in healthy people across ages. With V trimmed by 1 base and J by 6 bases, 9 bases remained unmatched. Germline assignment: CDR1 SGHNT and CDR2 YENEEA. The CDR3 runs to 16 residues. The study's findings and limits: Considered underestimates were the diversity estimates obtained from one million T cells.

Through a sample-barcoded 5' primer and a J-beta primer mix, a second PCR was run for roughly 7 to 11 cycles. Tagging of each cDNA molecule was performed by a template-switch adaptor with 12 random nucleotides. Every sample returned 2.5 million or more CDR3-containing paired-end reads. A single record per CDR3 protein comes from TCRdb applying MiXCR to the 5' RACE reads. The sample has 750,000 to 950,000 distinct CDR3 sequences, approximately 32% seen once; the top ten hold roughly a tenth. Another study also made use of these data, one on T cells of mothers and their children.

The TCR sequence derives from a woman in her 40s in good health. Material: blood. V is TRBV11-3 and J is TRBJ1-2, with 9 bases aligning to TRBD1. DNA of the CDR3: TGTGCCAGCAGCTTAGCTGTGGACAGGGGAGGACATGGCTACACCTTC. Translation: CASSLAVDRGGHGYTF.